This T cell receptor beta chain was identified during a study of Graves' ophthalmopathy and Graves' hyperthyroidism. This clonotype was seen many times. TCR beta CDR3 amplification used RNA transcripts. An opening RT-PCR round employed HTBI primers and preceded a second-round multiplex PCR. TCRdb processed the multiplex PCR reads anew with MiXCR; each CDR3 protein has one entry. This table holds some 400,000 distinct CDR3 sequences, about 17% found once. The CDR3 is made up of 20 amino acids. The V end was cut by 7 bases, the J end by 1 base, with 31 bases between. Germline CDR1 and CDR2: LNHDA and SQIVND (reference sequence).

This receptor was taken from a woman aged 18-29 years with Graves' ophthalmopathy. The V and J genes are TRBV19 and TRBJ2-5; D possibly uses TRBD1 or TRBD2 (5 bases each). The sample was peripheral blood. The CDR3 sequence: CASKGPSSTPKGTVQETQYF. The CDR3 DNA reads TGTGCCAGTAAGGGACCCTCGAGCACTCCTAAAGGGACCGTCCAAGAGACCCAGTACTTC.